A single sample is the source of the 15 T cell receptor beta chains below, sequenced in a study of graft-versus-host responses after intestinal transplantation. TCRdb's copy holds only in-frame clones and misses some; the assay was immunoSEQ multiplex PCR. The sample holds some 69,000 clones, about nine tenths seen once. This sample comprised bone marrow, obtained 734 days after intestinal transplantation. The receptors derive from a human patient who received an intestinal transplant, so some T cells may come from the graft donor.

The rearrangement links TRBV5-5 to TRBJ2-7; no firm D call. Germline CDR1 is SGHKS and CDR2 is YYEKEE (reference sequence). The CDR3 runs to 12 residues. The germline V and J ends were trimmed by 7 bases and 8 bases, with 16 bases remaining between them. CDR3 in DNA: TGTGCCAGCGGCATTGGGCGGAGCAAGCAGTACTTC. It is translated as CASGIGRSKQYF.

The chain has TRBV6-6 and TRBJ1-4; TRBD1 might be the D (5 bases). The V gene's germline CDR1 is MNHNY and CDR2 SVGAGI (reference sequence). This CDR3 has 12 amino acids. V was trimmed by 5 bases and J by 11 bases, leaving 12 bases between them. CDR3 in DNA: TGTGCCAGCAGTGGAGGGACCGACAAACTGTTTTTT. Translating it yields CASSGGTDKLFF.

The chain has TRBV28 and TRBJ2-7; 10 positions agree with TRBD1. Germline CDR1 is MDHEN and CDR2 is SYDVKM. The length of the CDR3 is 13 residues. With V trimmed by 8 bases and J by 6 bases, 7 bases remained unmatched. CDR3 residues: CASEGDRGSEQYF. CDR3 in DNA: TGTGCCAGCGAGGGGGACAGGGGATCCGAGCAGTACTTC.

The CDR3 nucleotides read TGTGCCAGCAGCCCCGGACAGCGCGGACTATCGGCGGATACGCAGTATTTT. Protein: CASSPGQRGLSADTQYF. This chain joins TRBV7-3 and TRBJ2-3; either TRBD1 or TRBD2 may supply D (6 bases each). This CDR3 is 17 amino acids long. Germline values: CDR1 SGHTA, CDR2 FQGTGA. With 5 bases removed from V and 6 bases from J, the gap between germline ends came to 24 bases. The full variable domain, its missing parts supplied by reference TRBV7-3 and TRBJ2-3, is GAGVSQTPSNKVTEKGKYVELRCDPISGHTALYWYRQSLGQGPEFLIYFQGTGAADDSGLPNDRFFAVRPEGSVSTLKIQRTERGDSAVYLCASSPGQRGLSADTQYFGPGTRLTVL.

The CDR3 sequence: CASSSPFGYTF. CDR3 nucleotide sequence: TGTGCCAGCAGCTCCCCCTTTGGCTACACCTTC. The chain links TRBV7-9 to TRBJ1-2; D uncertain. CDR3 length equals 11 residues. The V end lost 4 bases, the J end lost 7 bases, and 7 bases lay between the germline ends. From germline, CDR1 is SEHNR and CDR2 FQNEAQ (reference sequence). The whole variable domain, filled in from reference TRBV7-9 and TRBJ1-2, reads DTGVSQNPRHKITKRGQNVTFRCDPISEHNRLYWYRQTLGQGPEFLTYFQNEAQLEKSRLLSDRFSAERPKGSFSTLEIQRTEQGDSAMYLCASSSPFGYTFGSGTRLTVV.

The gene calls are TRBV6-5 and TRBJ2-3, with no clear D. The germline V gene encodes CDR1 MNHEY and CDR2 SVGAGI. With 0 bases removed from V and 2 bases from J, the gap between germline ends came to 9 bases. The CDR3 is made up of 15 amino acids. The CDR3 DNA reads TGTGCCAGCAGTTACTCGGGTTTAAACACAGATACGCAGTATTTT. It yields the protein CASSYSGLNTDTQYF.

This clone has only one observation. J is TRBJ2-1 and V is TRBV11-3, with D tentatively TRBD2 (5 bases). The CDR3 is 14 residues long. The germline V gene has CDR1 SGHNT and CDR2 YENEEA. V lost 6 bases and J lost 2, with 11 bases in between. The CDR3 nucleotides are TGTGCCAGCAGTCCGGGGTATACCTACAATGAGCAGTTCTTC. Protein sequence: CASSPGYTYNEQFF.

This chain uses TRBV9 with TRBJ1-5, with D tentatively TRBD1 (6 bases). The CDR3 runs 14 residues. Trimming removed 4 bases at V and 3 bases at J, with 11 bases between. Germline CDR1 SGDLS, CDR2 YYNGEE. CDR3 in amino acids: CASSLGQNNQPQHF. The CDR3 nucleotides are TGTGCCAGCAGCCTTGGACAGAACAATCAGCCCCAGCATTTT.

The chain links TRBV6-1 to TRBJ2-6; D remains unclear. V was cut by 0 bases and J by 1 base, with 4 bases left in between. This CDR3 has 15 amino acids. Germline CDR1 reads MNHNS; CDR2 reads SASEGT. The CDR3 sequence is CASSEAKSGANVLTF. The CDR3 nucleotides read TGTGCCAGCAGTGAAGCAAAATCTGGGGCCAACGTCCTGACTTTC.

V is TRBV12-5 and J is TRBJ1-2; perhaps TRBD1 as D (6 bases). Per the germline V gene, CDR1 is LGHNT and CDR2 is FRNRAP. V dropped 2 bases and J dropped 4 bases, with 11 bases sitting between them. The CDR3 has 14 amino acids. CDR3 residues: CASGLWGAGYGYTF. Here the CDR3 DNA reads TGTGCTAGTGGTTTGTGGGGGGCCGGCTATGGCTACACCTTC.

The chain joins TRBV6-6 to TRBJ1-2; no reliable D call. Germline V lookup: CDR1 MNHNY, CDR2 SVGAGI (reference sequence). With 2 bases removed from V and 0 bases from J, the gap between germline ends came to 10 bases. This CDR3 comprises 15 residues. The CDR3 reads CASSYAVTPNYGYTF. The CDR3 DNA reads TGTGCCAGCAGTTACGCGGTCACCCCTAACTATGGCTACACCTTC.

The V gene is TRBV7-2, the J gene TRBJ2-6; 12 nucleotides match TRBD2. In germline, CDR1 is SGHTA, CDR2 FQGNSA. The CDR3 contains 18 residues. Losses at the gene ends were 5 bases for V and 2 bases for J; bases not matched to a gene: 7. In nucleotides, the CDR3 is TGTGCCAGCAGCCCATGGACTAGCGGGGCTACTGGGGCCAACGTCCTGACTTTC. Its translation is CASSPWTSGATGANVLTF.

The V and J genes are TRBV6-5 and TRBJ2-7, with TRBD2 identical over 8 bases. J lost 2 bases, V lost 8 bases, and 5 bases had no gene match. The CDR3 consists of 13 residues. CDR1 is MNHEY and CDR2 is SVGAGI in the germline V gene. CDR3 region: CASGLAFTYEQYF. CDR3 nucleotides: TGTGCCAGCGGACTAGCCTTTACCTACGAGCAGTACTTC.

The rearrangement uses TRBV20-1 and TRBJ1-1; D not resolved. CDR3 length: 11 residues. With 7 bases removed from V and 1 base from J, the gap between germline ends came to 7 bases. Germline assignment: CDR1 DFQATT and CDR2 SNEGSKA (reference sequence). Written as DNA, the CDR3 is TGCAGTGTATGGCCGAACACTGAAGCTTTCTTT. It encodes CSVWPNTEAFF.

V gene TRBV18 combines with J gene TRBJ1-2, with D unclear. The CDR3 consists of 14 residues. CDR1 is KGHSH and CDR2 is LQKENI in the germline V gene. The V end was cut by 3 bases, the J end by 3 bases, with 11 bases between. CDR3 nucleotides: TGTGCCAGCTCACCCGGGTCCGTACACTATGGCTACACCTTC. Encoded protein: CASSPGSVHYGYTF.